The 15 T cell receptor beta chains given below trace back to one sample, sequenced in a study of OX40 agonist ivuxolimab in advanced cancers. TCRdb's copy holds only in-frame clones and misses some; the assay was immunoSEQ multiplex PCR. The top ten clones hold around 0.78% of a sample with 76,000 or so clones, about nine tenths of them seen once. The sample consisted of CD4+ or CD8+ T cells sorted from blood, taken in a trial of the OX40 agonist ivuxolimab. The origin of the receptors is an adult with an advanced solid tumor such as melanoma, head and neck, liver or kidney cancer.

In this sample, this clone turned up once. The rearrangement links TRBV9 to TRBJ1-2; 8 bases agree with TRBD1. This CDR3 contains 18 residues. Germline V CDR1 and CDR2: SGDLS, YYNGEE. With V trimmed by 0 bases and J by 2 bases, 12 bases remained unmatched. This chain's CDR3 is CASSVDQAGGPLNYGYTF. The CDR3 region has the DNA TGTGCCAGCAGCGTAGATCAGGCAGGGGGCCCTCTAAACTATGGCTACACCTTC.

This chain links TRBV18 with TRBJ2-3; D may be TRBD2 (6 bases). The V end lost 3 bases, the J end lost 0 bases, and 10 bases lay between the germline ends. The germline gives CDR1 KGHSH, CDR2 LQKENI. This CDR3 is built from 15 residues. The CDR3 loop is CASSPNGGSTDTQYF. In DNA, the CDR3 is TGTGCCAGCTCACCGAACGGGGGTAGCACAGATACGCAGTATTTT.

The chain combines TRBV2 with TRBJ1-3; a possible D gene is TRBD1 (6 bases). The length of the CDR3 is 12 residues. Germline V gene lookup returns CDR1 SNHLY and CDR2 FYNNEI. The V and J ends lost 1 base and 8 bases respectively, with 6 bases between them. As DNA, the CDR3 is TGTGCCAGCAGTGAAGAGGGGGACACCATATATTTT. Translated, it gives CASSEEGDTIYF.

As for this clone: Other DNA sequences in the sample encode the same CDR3. Here the CDR3 reads CASSLAPGTDTQYF. DNA for the CDR3: TGTGCCAGCAGCTTAGCTCCGGGTACAGATACGCAGTATTTT. J is TRBJ2-3 and V is TRBV11-2, with D hard to call. CDR3 length: 14 amino acids. V lost 1 base, J lost 3 bases, and 8 bases lay in between. CDR1 and CDR2 from the germline V gene are SGHAT and FQNNGV. The variable domain in full, completed from reference TRBV11-2 and TRBJ2-3, reads EAGVAQSPRYKIIEKRQSVAFWCNPISGHATLYWYQQILGQGPKLLIQFQNNGVVDDSQLPKDRFSAERLKGVDSTLKIQPAKLEDSAVYLCASSLAPGTDTQYFGPGTRLTVL.

The V call is TRBV7-9, the J call TRBJ2-1, with 14 positions matching TRBD2. Germline assignment: CDR1 SEHNR and CDR2 FQNEAQ (reference sequence). The CDR3 length is 15 residues. J gave up 9 bases and V 3 bases, and 4 bases lay outside the gene matches. CDR3 loop: CASSFGLAGGTEQFF. The CDR3 DNA reads as TGTGCCAGCAGCTTCGGACTAGCGGGGGGAACTGAGCAGTTCTTC.

The count of this clone is one. V is TRBV6-4 and J is TRBJ1-1; D not resolved. Trimming cost V 6 bases and J 0 bases, with 8 bases left between them. The CDR3 has 13 amino acids. Per germline, CDR1 MRHNA and CDR2 SNTAGT. CDR3 amino acids: CASSRALNTEAFF. CDR3 nucleotide sequence: TGTGCCAGCAGCCGGGCCTTGAACACTGAAGCTTTCTTT.

The chain uses TRBV29-1 and TRBJ2-5; 8 nucleotides match TRBD1. V gave up 2 bases and J gave up 5 bases; unmatched junction bases: 4. Germline assignment: CDR1 SQVTM and CDR2 ANQGSEA. CDR3 length: 13 amino acids. The CDR3 sequence: CSVETGGWETQYF. The CDR3 nucleotides read TGCAGCGTTGAAACAGGGGGTTGGGAGACCCAGTACTTC. Combining the CDR3 with reference TRBV29-1 and TRBJ2-5 gives the whole variable domain SAVISQKPSRDICQRGTSLTIQCQVDSQVTMMFWYRQQPGQSLTLIATANQGSEATYESGFVIDKFPISRPNLTFSTLTVSNMSPEDSSIYLCSVETGGWETQYFGPGTRLLVL.

The gene calls are TRBV6-5 and TRBJ1-1, with D maybe TRBD1 (5 bases). This CDR3 is built from 14 residues. Germline CDR1 is MNHEY and CDR2 is SVGAGI. V lost 6 bases, J lost 3 bases, and 14 bases lay in between. The CDR3 loop is CASRGTWGDTEAFF. The CDR3 DNA sequence: TGTGCCAGCAGGGGGACCTGGGGGGACACTGAAGCTTTCTTT.

This chain joins TRBV19 and TRBJ2-7; 7 bases agree with TRBD1. The CDR3 runs 15 residues. The V gene's germline CDR1 is LNHDA and CDR2 SQIVND (reference sequence). Trimming at V came to 3 bases and at J to 0 bases, leaving 5 bases not matched to a gene. CDR3 region: CASSIERGPSYEQYF. CDR3 DNA: TGTGCCAGTAGTATTGAAAGGGGGCCCTCCTACGAGCAGTACTTC. Together with reference TRBV19 and TRBJ2-7, the CDR3 gives the full variable domain: DGGITQSPKYLFRKEGQNVTLSCEQNLNHDAMYWYRQDPGQGLRLIYYSQIVNDFQKGDIAEGYSVSREKKESFPLTVTSAQKNPTAFYLCASSIERGPSYEQYFGPGTRLTVT.

The chain carries TRBV10-3 and TRBJ2-2; 9 bases line up with TRBD2. With 3 bases clipped from V and 4 bases from J, the junction kept 6 bases outside the gene matches. Looked up from germline, CDR1 is ENHRY and CDR2 is SYGVKD. This CDR3 has 16 amino acids. In DNA form, the CDR3 reads TGTGCCATCAGTGAAGCCGGGACTAGCCTCACCGGGGAGCTGTTTTTT. The encoded protein is CAISEAGTSLTGELFF.

The chain has TRBV19 and TRBJ2-5; D is ambiguous. The germline CDR1 and CDR2 sequences are LNHDA and SQIVND (reference sequence). V lost 1 base and J lost 4, with 4 bases in between. The CDR3 has 12 residues. This chain's CDR3 is CASSIAGETQYF. The CDR3 region has the DNA TGTGCCAGTAGTATAGCAGGAGAGACCCAGTACTTC.

The chain is built from TRBV6-1 and TRBJ2-3, with unresolved D. The length of the CDR3 is 13 residues. Trimming took 7 bases from V and 1 from J, leaving 9 bases between them. Germline assignment: CDR1 MNHNS and CDR2 SASEGT. The CDR3 DNA reads TGTGCCAGCACTAGAGCCCGCACAGATACGCAGTATTTT. Its translation is CASTRARTDTQYF.

This clone was recorded a few times. The genes are TRBV6-4 and TRBJ2-1; 10 bases line up with TRBD2. J was trimmed by 12 bases and V by 2 bases; bases with no gene match: 10. Germline assignment: CDR1 MRHNA and CDR2 SNTAGT. This CDR3 has 15 amino acids. The CDR3 nucleotides read TGTGCCAGCAGTGACGGTGCTAGCGGGAGCAAGGCGCAGTTCTTC. Translated, it gives CASSDGASGSKAQFF.

This chain connects TRBV19 to TRBJ1-1; D is uncertain. V gave up 9 bases and J gave up 3 bases, with 17 bases separating them. The germline V gene encodes CDR1 LNHDA and CDR2 SQIVND (reference sequence). This CDR3 region has 14 residues. CDR3 sequence: CASRIAGYHTEAFF. CDR3 nucleotides: TGTGCCAGCAGAATTGCCGGGTACCACACTGAAGCTTTCTTT.

The chain recombines TRBV30 with TRBJ2-1, with 8 bases lining up with TRBD2. Germline-derived CDR1 and CDR2 are GTSNPN and SVGIG (reference sequence). CDR3 size: 15 residues. V lost 5 bases to trimming and J lost 1 base; unmatched junction nucleotides: 7. The CDR3 reads CAWAGGRSSYNEQFF. The CDR3 DNA reads TGTGCCTGGGCCGGCGGGAGGTCTTCCTACAATGAGCAGTTCTTC.